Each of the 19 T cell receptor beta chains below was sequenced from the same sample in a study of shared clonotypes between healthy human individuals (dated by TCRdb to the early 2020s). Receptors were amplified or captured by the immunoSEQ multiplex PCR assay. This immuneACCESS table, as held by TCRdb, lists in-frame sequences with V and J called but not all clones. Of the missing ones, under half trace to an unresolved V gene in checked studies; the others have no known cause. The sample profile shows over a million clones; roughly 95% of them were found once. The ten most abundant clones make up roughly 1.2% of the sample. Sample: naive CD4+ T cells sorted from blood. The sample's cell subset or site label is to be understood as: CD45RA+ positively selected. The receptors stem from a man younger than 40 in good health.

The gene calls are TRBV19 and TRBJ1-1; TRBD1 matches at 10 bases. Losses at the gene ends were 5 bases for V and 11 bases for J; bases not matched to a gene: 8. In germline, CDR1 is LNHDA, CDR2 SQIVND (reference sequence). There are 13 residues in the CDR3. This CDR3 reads CASSAWDRGLAFF. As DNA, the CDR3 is TGTGCCAGTAGTGCGTGGGACAGGGGATTGGCTTTCTTT.

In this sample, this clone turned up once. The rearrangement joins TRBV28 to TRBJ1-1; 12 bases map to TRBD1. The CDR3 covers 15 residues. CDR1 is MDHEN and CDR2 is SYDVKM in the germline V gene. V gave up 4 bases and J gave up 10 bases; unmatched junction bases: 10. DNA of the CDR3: TGTGCCAGCAGTTCTCACCCGGGACAGGGGGCTGGAGCTTTCTTT. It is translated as CASSSHPGQGAGAFF.

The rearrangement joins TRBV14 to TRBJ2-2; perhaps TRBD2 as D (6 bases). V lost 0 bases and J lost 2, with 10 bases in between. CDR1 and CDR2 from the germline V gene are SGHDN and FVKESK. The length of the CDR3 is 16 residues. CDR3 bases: TGTGCCAGCAGCCAAGACCTCACTAGCAACACCGGGGAGCTGTTTTTT. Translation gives CASSQDLTSNTGELFF.

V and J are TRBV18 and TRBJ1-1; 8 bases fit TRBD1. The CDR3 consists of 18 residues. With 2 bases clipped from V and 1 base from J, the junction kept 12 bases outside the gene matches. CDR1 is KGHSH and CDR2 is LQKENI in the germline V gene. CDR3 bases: TGTGCCAGCTCACCAATCCGCCGGGGACAGGTACAGAACACTGAAGCTTTCTTT. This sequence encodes CASSPIRRGQVQNTEAFF.

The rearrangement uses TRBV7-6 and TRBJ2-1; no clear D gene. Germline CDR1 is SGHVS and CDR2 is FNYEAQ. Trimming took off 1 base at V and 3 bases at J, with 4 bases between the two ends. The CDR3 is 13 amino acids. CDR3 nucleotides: TGTGCCAGCAGCTTAGACCTCTACAATGAGCAGTTCTTC. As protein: CASSLDLYNEQFF. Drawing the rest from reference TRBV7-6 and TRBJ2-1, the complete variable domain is GAGVSQSPRYKVTKRGQDVALRCDPISGHVSLYWYRQALGQGPEFLTYFNYEAQQDKSGLPNDRFSAERPEGSISTLTIQRTEQRDSAMYRCASSLDLYNEQFFGPGTRLTVL.

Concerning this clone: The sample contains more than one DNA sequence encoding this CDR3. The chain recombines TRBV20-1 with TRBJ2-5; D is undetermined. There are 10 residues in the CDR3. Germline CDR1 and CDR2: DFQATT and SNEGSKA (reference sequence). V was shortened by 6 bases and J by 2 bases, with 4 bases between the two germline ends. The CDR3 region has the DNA TGCAGTGCAACTCAAGAGACCCAGTACTTC. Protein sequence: CSATQETQYF.

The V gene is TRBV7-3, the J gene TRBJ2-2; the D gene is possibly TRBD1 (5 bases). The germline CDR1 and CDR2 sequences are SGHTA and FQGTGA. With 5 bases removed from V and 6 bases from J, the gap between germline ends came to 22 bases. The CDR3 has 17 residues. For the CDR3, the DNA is TGTGCCAGCAGCACCTACCTTGGGCAGGGAATGGCCGGGGAGCTGTTTTTT. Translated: CASSTYLGQGMAGELFF.

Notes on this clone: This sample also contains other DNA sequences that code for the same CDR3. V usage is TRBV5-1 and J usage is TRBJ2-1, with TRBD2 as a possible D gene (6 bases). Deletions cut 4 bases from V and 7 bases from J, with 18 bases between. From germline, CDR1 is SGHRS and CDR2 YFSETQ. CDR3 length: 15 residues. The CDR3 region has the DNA TGCGCCAGCAGCCCCGGCGGCGGGACTTATAATGAGCAGTTCTTC. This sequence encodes CASSPGGGTYNEQFF.

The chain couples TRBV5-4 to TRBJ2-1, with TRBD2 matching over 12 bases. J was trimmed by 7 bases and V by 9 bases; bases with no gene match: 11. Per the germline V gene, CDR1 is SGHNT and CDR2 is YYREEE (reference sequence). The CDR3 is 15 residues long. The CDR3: CATLPRLAGVNEQFF. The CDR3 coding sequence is TGTGCCACCCTACCGCGACTAGCGGGAGTGAATGAGCAGTTCTTC.

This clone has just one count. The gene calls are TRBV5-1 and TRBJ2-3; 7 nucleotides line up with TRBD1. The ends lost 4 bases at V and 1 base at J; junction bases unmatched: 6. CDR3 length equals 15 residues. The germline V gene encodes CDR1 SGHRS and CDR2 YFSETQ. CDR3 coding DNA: TGCGCCAGCAGCCACGGGACAGCCGGCACAGATACGCAGTATTTT. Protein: CASSHGTAGTDTQYF.

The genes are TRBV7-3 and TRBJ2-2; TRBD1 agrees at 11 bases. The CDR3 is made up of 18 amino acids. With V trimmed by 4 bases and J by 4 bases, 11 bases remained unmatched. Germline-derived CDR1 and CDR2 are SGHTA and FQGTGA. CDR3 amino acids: CASSSSGTGGWGTGELFF. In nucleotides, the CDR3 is TGTGCCAGCAGCTCCTCCGGGACAGGGGGTTGGGGCACCGGGGAGCTGTTTTTT.

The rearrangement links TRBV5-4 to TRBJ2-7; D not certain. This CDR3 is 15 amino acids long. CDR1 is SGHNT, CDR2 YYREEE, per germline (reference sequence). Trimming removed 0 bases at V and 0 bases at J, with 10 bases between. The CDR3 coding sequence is TGTGCCAGCAGCTTGGGAGACTTCCGCTCCTACGAGCAGTACTTC. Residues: CASSLGDFRSYEQYF.

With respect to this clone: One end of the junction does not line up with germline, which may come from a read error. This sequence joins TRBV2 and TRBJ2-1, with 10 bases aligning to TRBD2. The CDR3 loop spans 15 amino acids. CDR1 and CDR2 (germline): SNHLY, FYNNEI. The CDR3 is CASSEDGASGSPRIF. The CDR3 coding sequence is TGTGCCAGCAGTGAAGATGGGGCTAGCGGGAGCCCCAGGATCTTC.

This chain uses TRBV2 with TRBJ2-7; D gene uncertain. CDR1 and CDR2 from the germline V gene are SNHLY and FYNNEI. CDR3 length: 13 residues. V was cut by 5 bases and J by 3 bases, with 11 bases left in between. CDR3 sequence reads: CASSLGPDYEQYF. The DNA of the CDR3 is TGTGCCAGCAGTCTTGGGCCGGACTACGAGCAGTACTTC. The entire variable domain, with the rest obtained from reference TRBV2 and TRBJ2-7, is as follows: EPEVTQTPSHQVTQMGQEVILRCVPISNHLYFYWYRQILGQKVEFLVSFYNNEISEKSEIFDDQFSVERPDGSNFTLKIRSTKLEDSAMYFCASSLGPDYEQYFGPGTRLTVT.

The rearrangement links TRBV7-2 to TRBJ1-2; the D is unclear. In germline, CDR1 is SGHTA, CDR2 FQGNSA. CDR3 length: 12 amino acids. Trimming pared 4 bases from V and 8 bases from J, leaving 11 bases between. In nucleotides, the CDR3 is TGTGCCAGCAGCTCCACAGTCTTCGGCTACACCTTC. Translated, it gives CASSSTVFGYTF.

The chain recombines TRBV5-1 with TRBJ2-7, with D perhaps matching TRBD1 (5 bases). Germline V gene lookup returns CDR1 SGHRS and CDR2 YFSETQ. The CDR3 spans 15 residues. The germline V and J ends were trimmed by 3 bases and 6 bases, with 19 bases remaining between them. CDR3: CASSSVLGPNSEQYF. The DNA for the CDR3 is TGCGCCAGCAGCTCGGTGCTGGGGCCCAACAGCGAGCAGTACTTC.

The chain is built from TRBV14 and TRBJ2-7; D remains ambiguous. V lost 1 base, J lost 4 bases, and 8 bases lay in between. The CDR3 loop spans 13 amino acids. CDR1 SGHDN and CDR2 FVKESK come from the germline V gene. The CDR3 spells CASSQVHWYEQYF. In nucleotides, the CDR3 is TGTGCCAGCAGCCAAGTCCACTGGTACGAGCAGTACTTC.

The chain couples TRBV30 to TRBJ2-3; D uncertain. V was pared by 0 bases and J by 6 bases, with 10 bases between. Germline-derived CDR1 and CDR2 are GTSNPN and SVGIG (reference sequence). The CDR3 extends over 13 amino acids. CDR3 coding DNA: TGTGCCTGGAGTGTACCCCGTCGGGATACGCAGTATTTT. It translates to CAWSVPRRDTQYF.

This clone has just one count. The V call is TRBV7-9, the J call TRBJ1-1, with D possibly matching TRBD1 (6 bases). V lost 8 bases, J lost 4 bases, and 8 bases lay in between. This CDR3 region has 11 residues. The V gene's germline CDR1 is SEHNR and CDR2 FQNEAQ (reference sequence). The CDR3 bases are TGTGCCAGCCAAGGGGGCACTGAAGCTTTCTTT. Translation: CASQGGTEAFF.